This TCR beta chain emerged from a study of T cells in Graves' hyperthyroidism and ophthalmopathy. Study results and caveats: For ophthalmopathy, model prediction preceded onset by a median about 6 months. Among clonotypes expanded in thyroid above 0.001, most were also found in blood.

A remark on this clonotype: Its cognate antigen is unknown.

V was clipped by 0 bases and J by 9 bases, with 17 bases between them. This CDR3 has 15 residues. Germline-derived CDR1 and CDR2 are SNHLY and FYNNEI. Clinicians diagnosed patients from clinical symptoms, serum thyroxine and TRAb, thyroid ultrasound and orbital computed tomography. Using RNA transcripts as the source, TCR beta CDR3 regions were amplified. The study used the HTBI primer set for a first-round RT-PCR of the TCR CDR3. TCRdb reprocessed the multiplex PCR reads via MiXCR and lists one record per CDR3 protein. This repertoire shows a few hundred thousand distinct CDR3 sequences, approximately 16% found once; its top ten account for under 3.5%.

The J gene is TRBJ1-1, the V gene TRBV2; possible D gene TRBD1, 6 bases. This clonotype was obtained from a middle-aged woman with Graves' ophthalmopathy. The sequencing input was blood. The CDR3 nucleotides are TGTGCCAGCAGTGAAGCCGAACCCTGGACAGCACAAGCTTTCTTT. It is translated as CASSEAEPWTAQAFF.